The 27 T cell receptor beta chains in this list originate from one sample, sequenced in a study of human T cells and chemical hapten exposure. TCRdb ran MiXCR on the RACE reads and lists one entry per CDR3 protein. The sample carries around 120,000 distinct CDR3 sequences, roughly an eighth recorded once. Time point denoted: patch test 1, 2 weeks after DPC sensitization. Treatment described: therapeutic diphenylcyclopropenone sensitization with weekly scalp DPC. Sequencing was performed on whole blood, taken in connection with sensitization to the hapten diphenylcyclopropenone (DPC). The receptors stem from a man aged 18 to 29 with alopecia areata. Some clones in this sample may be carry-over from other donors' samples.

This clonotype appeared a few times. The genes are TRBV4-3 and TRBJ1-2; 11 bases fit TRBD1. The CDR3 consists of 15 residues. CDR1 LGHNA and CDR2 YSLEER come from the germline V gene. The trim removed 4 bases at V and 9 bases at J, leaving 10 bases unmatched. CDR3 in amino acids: CASSPRDRGSSSYTF. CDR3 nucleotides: TGCGCCAGCAGCCCCCGGGACAGGGGGAGCAGTAGCTACACCTTC.

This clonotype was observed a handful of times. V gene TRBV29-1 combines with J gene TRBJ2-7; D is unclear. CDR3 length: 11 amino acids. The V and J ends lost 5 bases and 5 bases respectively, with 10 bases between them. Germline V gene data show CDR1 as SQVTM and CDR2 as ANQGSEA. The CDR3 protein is CSVWGGNEQYF. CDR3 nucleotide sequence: TGCAGCGTTTGGGGTGGCAACGAGCAGTACTTC.

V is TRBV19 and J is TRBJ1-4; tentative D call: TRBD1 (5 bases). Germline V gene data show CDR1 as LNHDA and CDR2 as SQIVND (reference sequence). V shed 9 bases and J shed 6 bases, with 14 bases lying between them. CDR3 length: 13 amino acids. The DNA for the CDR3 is TGTGCCAGCCGGGACGGGACTTATGAAAAACTGTTTTTT. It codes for CASRDGTYEKLFF. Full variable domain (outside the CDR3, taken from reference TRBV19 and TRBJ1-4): DGGITQSPKYLFRKEGQNVTLSCEQNLNHDAMYWYRQDPGQGLRLIYYSQIVNDFQKGDIAEGYSVSREKKESFPLTVTSAQKNPTAFYLCASRDGTYEKLFFGSGTQLSVL.

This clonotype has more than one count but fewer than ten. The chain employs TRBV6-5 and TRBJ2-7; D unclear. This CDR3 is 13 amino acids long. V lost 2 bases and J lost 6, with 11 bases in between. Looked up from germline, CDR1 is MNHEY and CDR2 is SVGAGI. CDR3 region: CASSYDRIGEQYV. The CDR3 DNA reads TGTGCCAGCAGTTACGACCGAATTGGCGAGCAGTACGTC.

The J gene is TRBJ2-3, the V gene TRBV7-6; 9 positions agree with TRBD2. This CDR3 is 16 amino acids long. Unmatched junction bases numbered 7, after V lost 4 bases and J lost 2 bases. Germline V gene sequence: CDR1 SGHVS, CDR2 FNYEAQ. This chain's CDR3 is CASSSRLAATTDTQYF. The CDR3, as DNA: TGTGCCAGCAGCTCTCGACTAGCGGCGACCACAGATACGCAGTATTTT.

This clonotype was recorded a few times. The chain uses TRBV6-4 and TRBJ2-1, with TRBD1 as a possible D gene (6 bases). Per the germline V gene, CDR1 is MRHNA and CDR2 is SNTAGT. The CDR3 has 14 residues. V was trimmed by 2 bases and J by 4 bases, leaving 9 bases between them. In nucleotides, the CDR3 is TGTGCCAGCAGTGACGGGGACAATTACAATGAGCAGTTCTTC. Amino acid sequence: CASSDGDNYNEQFF.

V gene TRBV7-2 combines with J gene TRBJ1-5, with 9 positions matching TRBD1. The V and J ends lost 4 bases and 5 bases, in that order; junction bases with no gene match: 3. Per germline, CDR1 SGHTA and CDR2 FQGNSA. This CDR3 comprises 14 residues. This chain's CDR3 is CASSWRTGDQPQHF. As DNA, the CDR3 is TGTGCCAGCAGCTGGCGGACAGGGGATCAGCCCCAGCATTTT.

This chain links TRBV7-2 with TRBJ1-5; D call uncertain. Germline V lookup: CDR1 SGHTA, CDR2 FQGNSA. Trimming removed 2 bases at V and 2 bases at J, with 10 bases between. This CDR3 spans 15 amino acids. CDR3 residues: CASSLTQGRNQPQHF. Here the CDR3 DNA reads TGTGCCAGCAGCTTAACACAAGGGCGCAATCAGCCCCAGCATTTT.

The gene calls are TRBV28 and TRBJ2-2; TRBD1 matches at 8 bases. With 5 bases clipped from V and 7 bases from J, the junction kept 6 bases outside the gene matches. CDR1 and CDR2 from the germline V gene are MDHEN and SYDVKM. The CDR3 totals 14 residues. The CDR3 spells CASSDRGRGGELFF. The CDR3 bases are TGTGCCAGCAGTGACAGGGGAAGAGGCGGGGAGCTGTTTTTT.

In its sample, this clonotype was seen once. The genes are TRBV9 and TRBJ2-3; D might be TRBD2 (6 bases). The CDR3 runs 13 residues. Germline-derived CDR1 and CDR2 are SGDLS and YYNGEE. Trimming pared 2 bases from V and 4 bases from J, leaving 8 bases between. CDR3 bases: TGTGCCAGCAGCGTGACGGGGGCAGATACGCAGTATTTT. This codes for CASSVTGADTQYF.

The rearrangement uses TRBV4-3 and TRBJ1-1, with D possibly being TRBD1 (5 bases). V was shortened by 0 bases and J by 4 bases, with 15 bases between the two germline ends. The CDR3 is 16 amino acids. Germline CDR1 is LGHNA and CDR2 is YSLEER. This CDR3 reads CASSQDRSGRSTEAFF. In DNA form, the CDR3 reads TGCGCCAGCAGCCAAGATCGTTCGGGACGGAGCACTGAAGCTTTCTTT.

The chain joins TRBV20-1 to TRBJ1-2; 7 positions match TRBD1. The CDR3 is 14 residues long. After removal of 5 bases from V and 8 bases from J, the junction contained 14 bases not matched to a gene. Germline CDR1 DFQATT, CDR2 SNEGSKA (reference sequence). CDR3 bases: TGCAGTGCTCTGCCGAGAACAGGGGTCGTCGGCTACACCTTC. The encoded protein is CSALPRTGVVGYTF.

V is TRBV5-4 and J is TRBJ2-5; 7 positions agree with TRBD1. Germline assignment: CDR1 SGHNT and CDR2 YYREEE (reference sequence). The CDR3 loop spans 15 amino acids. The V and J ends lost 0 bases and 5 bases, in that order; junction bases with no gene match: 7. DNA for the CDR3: TGTGCCAGCAGCTTGGCAGGGACAGTAGGGGAGACCCAGTACTTC. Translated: CASSLAGTVGETQYF.

The CDR3: CASSDSTGVTGGNVADTQYF. The CDR3 DNA follows: TGTGCCAGCAGTGACTCTACCGGGGTAACAGGGGGCAACGTAGCAGATACGCAGTATTTT. The V call is TRBV6-4, the J call TRBJ2-3, with 9 bases that match TRBD1. This CDR3 has 20 residues. V lost 0 bases to trimming and J lost 4 bases; unmatched junction nucleotides: 17. Germline V CDR1 and CDR2: MRHNA, SNTAGT.

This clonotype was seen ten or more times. The CDR3 sequence: CASSFSRTQETQYF. DNA for the CDR3: TGTGCCAGCAGCTTCTCTCGGACCCAAGAGACCCAGTACTTC. The chain uses TRBV7-2 and TRBJ2-5; D is ambiguous. V lost 3 bases to trimming and J lost 1 base, with 9 bases between them. The CDR3 runs 14 residues. Germline V gene lookup returns CDR1 SGHTA and CDR2 FQGNSA. Combining the CDR3 with reference TRBV7-2 and TRBJ2-5 gives the whole variable domain GAGVSQSPSNKVTEKGKDVELRCDPISGHTALYWYRQSLGQGLEFLIYFQGNSAPDKSGLPSDRFSAERTGGSVSTLTIQRTQQEDSAVYLCASSFSRTQETQYFGPGTRLLVL.

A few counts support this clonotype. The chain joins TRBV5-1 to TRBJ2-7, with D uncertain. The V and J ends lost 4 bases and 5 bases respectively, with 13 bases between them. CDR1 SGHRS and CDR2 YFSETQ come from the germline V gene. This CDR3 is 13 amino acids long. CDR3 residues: CASSGEIANEQYF. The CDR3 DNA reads TGCGCCAGCAGCGGGGAAATAGCCAACGAGCAGTACTTC.

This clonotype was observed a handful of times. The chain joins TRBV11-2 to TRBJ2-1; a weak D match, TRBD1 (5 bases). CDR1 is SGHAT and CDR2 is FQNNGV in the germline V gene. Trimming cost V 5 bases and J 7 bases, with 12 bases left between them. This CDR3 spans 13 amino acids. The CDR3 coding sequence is TGTGCCAGCAGCCCCGCAGGGTCGAATGAGCAGTTCTTC. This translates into CASSPAGSNEQFF.

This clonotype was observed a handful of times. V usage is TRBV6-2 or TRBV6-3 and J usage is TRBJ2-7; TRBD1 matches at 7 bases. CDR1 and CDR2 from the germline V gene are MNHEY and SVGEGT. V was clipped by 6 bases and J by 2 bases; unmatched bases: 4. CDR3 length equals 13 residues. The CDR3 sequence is CASSSDRAYEQYF. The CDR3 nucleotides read TGTGCCAGCAGCTCCGACAGGGCCTACGAGCAGTACTTC.

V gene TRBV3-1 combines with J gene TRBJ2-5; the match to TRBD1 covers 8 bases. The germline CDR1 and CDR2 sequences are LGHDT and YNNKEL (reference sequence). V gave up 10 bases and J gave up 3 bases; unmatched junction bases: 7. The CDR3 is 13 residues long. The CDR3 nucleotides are TGTGCCACCGGGGTGACAGGGGAAGAGACCCAGTACTTC. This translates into CATGVTGEETQYF.

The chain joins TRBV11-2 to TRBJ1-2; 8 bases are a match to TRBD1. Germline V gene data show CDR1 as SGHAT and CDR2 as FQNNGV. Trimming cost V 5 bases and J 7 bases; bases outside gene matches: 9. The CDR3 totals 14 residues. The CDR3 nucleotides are TGTGCCAGCAGCACCATAGCAGGGGGCCCTGGCTACACCTTC. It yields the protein CASSTIAGGPGYTF.

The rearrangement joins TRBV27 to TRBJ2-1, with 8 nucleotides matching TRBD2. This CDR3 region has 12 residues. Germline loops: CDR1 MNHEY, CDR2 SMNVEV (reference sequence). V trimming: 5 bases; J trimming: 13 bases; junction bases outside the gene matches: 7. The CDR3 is CASSPGGARQFF. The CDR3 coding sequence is TGTGCCAGCAGTCCCGGGGGGGCCCGACAGTTCTTC.

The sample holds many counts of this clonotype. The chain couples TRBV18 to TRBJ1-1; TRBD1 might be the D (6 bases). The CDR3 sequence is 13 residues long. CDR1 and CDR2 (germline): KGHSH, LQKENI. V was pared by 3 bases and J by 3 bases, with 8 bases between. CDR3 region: CASSPSGDTEAFF. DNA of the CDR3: TGTGCCAGCTCACCTTCAGGGGACACTGAAGCTTTCTTT.

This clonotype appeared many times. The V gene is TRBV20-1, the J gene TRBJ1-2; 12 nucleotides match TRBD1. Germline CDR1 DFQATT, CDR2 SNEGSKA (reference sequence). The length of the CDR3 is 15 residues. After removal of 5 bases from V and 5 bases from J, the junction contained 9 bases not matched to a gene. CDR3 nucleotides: TGCAGTGCTCCCCCCGGGACAGGGGGCGGGTATGGCTACACCTTC. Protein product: CSAPPGTGGGYGYTF.

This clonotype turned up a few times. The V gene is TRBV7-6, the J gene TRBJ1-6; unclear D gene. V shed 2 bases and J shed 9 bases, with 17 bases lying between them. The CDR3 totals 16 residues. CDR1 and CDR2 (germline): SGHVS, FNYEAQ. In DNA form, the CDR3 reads TGTGCCAGCAGCTTATGGGGAGGTCGGGAGAGTTCACCCCTCCACTTT. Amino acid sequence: CASSLWGGRESSPLHF.

The CDR3 loop is CASSLAPSQASHNQPQHF. The CDR3 nucleotides are TGTGCCAGCAGCTTAGCCCCCTCGCAGGCCTCTCACAATCAGCCCCAGCATTTT. The V and J genes are TRBV7-9 and TRBJ1-5, with unresolved D. V lost 0 bases, J lost 3 bases, and 18 bases lay in between. The CDR3 extends over 18 amino acids. The germline gives CDR1 SEHNR, CDR2 FQNEAQ (reference sequence). The full variable domain, rest sourced from reference TRBV7-9 and TRBJ1-5, is DTGVSQNPRHKITKRGQNVTFRCDPISEHNRLYWYRQTLGQGPEFLTYFQNEAQLEKSRLLSDRFSAERPKGSFSTLEIQRTEQGDSAMYLCASSLAPSQASHNQPQHFGDGTRLSIL.

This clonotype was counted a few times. CDR3 in amino acids: CSVAGTSGGDTQYF. The DNA of the CDR3 is TGCAGCGTTGCTGGGACTAGCGGTGGAGATACGCAGTATTTT. The chain combines TRBV29-1 with TRBJ2-3, with 11 bases identical to TRBD2. Germline assignment: CDR1 SQVTM and CDR2 ANQGSEA. The ends lost 4 bases at V and 5 bases at J; junction bases unmatched: 5. The CDR3 is made up of 14 amino acids.

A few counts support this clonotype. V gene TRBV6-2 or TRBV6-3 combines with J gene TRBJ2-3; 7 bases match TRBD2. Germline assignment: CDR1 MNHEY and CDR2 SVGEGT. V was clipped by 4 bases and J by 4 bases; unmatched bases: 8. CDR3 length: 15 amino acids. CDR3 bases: TGTGCCAGCAGTTGGCTAGCGGTGGGGGCAGATACGCAGTATTTT. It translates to CASSWLAVGADTQYF.